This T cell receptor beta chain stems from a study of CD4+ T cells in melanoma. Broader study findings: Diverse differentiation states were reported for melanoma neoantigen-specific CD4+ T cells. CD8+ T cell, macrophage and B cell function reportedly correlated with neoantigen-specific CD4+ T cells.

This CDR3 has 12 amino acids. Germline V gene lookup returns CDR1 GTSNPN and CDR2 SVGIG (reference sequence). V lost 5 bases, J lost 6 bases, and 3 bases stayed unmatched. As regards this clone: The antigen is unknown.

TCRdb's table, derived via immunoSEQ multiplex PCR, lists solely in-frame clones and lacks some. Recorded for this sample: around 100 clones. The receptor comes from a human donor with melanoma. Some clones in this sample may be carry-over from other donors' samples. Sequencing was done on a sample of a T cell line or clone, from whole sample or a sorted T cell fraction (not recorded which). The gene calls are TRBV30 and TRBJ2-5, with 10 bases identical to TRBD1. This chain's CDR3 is CAWGDRGQTQYF. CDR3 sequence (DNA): TGTGCCTGGGGGGACAGGGGTCAGACCCAGTACTTC.